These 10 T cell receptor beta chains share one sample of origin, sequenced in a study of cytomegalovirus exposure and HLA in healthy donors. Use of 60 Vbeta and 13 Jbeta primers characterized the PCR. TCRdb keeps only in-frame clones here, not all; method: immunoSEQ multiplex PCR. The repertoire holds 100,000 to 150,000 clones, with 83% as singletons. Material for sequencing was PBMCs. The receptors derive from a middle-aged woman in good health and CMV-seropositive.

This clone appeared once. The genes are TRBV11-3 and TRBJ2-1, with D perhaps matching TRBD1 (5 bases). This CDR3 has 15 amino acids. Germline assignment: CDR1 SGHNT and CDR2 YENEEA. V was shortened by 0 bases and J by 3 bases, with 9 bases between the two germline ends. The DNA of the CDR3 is TGTGCCAGCAGCTTAGACGAAGGGGTCTACAATGAGCAGTTCTTC. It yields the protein CASSLDEGVYNEQFF.

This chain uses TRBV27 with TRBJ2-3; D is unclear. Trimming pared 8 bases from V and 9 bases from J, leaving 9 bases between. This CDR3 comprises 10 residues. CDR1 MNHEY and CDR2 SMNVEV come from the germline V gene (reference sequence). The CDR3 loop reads CASGPGTQYF. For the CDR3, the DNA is TGTGCCAGCGGGCCAGGAACGCAGTATTTT.

CDR3 sequence: CASRIRDSSTYEQYF. CDR3 coding DNA: TGTGCCAGCAGGATCCGGGACAGCAGTACCTACGAGCAGTACTTC. The V and J genes are TRBV28 and TRBJ2-7; 7 positions match TRBD1. This CDR3 contains 15 residues. The J segment lost 2 bases and the V segment lost 6 bases, leaving 10 bases of the junction unmatched. Germline V lookup: CDR1 MDHEN, CDR2 SYDVKM.

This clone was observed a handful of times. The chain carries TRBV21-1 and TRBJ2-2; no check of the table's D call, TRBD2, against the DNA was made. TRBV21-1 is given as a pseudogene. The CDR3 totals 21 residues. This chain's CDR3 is CASSRGLVSLEGYANTGELFF. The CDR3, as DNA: TGTGCCAGCAGCCGGGGTTTGGTCAGCCTAGAAGGGTACGCGAACACCGGGGAGCTGTTTTTT.

CDR3: CASSQPNSGNTIYF. As DNA, the CDR3 is TGTGCCAGCAGTCAACCTAACTCTGGAAACACCATATATTTT. V usage is TRBV28 and J usage is TRBJ1-3, with unresolved D. Trimming cost V 5 bases and J 0 bases, with 8 bases left between them. In germline, CDR1 is MDHEN, CDR2 SYDVKM. This CDR3 is 14 amino acids long. Drawing the rest from reference TRBV28 and TRBJ1-3, the complete variable domain is DVKVTQSSRYLVKRTGEKVFLECVQDMDHENMFWYRQDPGLGLRLIYFSYDVKMKEKGDIPEGYSVSREKKERFSLILESASTNQTSMYLCASSQPNSGNTIYFGEGSWLTVV.

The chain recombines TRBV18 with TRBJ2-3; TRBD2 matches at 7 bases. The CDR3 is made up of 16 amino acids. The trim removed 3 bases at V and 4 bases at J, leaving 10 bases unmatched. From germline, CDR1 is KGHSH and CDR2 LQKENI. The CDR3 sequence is CASSPIPSGEADTQYF. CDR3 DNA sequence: TGTGCCAGCTCACCCATCCCTAGCGGTGAAGCAGATACGCAGTATTTT.

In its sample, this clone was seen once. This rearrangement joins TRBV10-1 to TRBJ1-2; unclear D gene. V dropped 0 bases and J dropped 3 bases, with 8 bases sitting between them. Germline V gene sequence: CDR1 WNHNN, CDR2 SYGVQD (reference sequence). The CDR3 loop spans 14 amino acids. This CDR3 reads CASSESGYDYGYTF. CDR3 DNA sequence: TGCGCCAGCAGTGAGTCCGGGTATGACTATGGCTACACCTTC.

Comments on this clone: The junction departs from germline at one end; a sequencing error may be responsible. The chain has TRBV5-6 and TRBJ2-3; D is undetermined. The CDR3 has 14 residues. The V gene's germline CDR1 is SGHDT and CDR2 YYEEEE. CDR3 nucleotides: TGTGCCAGCAGCTTGGCTCCACGTGACACCGTAGAAGATTTT. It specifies CASSLAPRDTVEDF.

The CDR3 here is CASRPGTGGAYEQYF. CDR3 in DNA: TGTGCCAGCAGGCCCGGGACAGGGGGCGCTTACGAGCAGTACTTC. This chain links TRBV2 with TRBJ2-7, with 12 bases identical to TRBD1. Trimming at V came to 6 bases and at J to 4 bases, leaving 7 bases not matched to a gene. The CDR3 consists of 15 residues. Germline CDR1 SNHLY, CDR2 FYNNEI.

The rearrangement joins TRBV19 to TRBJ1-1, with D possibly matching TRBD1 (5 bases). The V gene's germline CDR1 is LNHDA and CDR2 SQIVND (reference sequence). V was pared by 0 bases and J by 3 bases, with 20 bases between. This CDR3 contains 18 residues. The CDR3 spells CASSIDLSRVVLDTEAFF. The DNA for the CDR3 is TGTGCCAGTAGTATAGATCTCAGCAGGGTCGTTCTGGACACTGAAGCTTTCTTT.